These 31 T cell receptor beta chains came from one sample sequenced in a study of Ad26.COV2.S vaccination and SARS-CoV-2 variants. Assay: immunoSEQ multiplex PCR; the TCRdb copy retains only in-frame clones and omits some. The table includes roughly 330,000 clones, roughly 88% detected once. Treatment of the sample: roughly 18 received Ad26.COV2.S at low or high dose, single or two shots; about 5 received placebo; per-sample allocation not given. The study sampled participants on day 63 after the first vaccine or placebo injection. Specimen: peripheral blood, collected in a trial of Ad26.COV2.S vaccine versus placebo. Every receptor here comes from a person between 18 and 65 years old who received the Ad26.COV2.S COVID-19 vaccine or a placebo.

This chain links TRBV7-9 with TRBJ1-5; D is uncertain. Trimming took 0 bases from V and 6 from J, leaving 9 bases between them. Germline V gene data show CDR1 as SEHNR and CDR2 as FQNEAQ (reference sequence). There are 14 residues in the CDR3. The CDR3 sequence: CASSLAAPGQPQHF. As DNA, the CDR3 is TGTGCCAGCAGCTTAGCTGCTCCAGGTCAGCCCCAGCATTTT. The whole variable domain, remainder taken from reference TRBV7-9 and TRBJ1-5, is DTGVSQNPRHKITKRGQNVTFRCDPISEHNRLYWYRQTLGQGPEFLTYFQNEAQLEKSRLLSDRFSAERPKGSFSTLEIQRTEQGDSAMYLCASSLAAPGQPQHFGDGTRLSIL.

The chain joins TRBV6-5 to TRBJ1-2, with 10 bases matching TRBD1. The V gene end was trimmed by 4 bases and the J gene end by 0 bases; junction bases not matched to a gene: 2. In germline, CDR1 is MNHEY, CDR2 SVGAGI. The CDR3 contains 15 residues. The CDR3 is CASSWTGGANYGYTF. As DNA, the CDR3 is TGTGCCAGCAGTTGGACAGGGGGAGCTAACTATGGCTACACCTTC.

This sequence joins TRBV9 and TRBJ2-1; D call uncertain. Trimming left V 1 base short and J 7 bases short, with 12 bases between. CDR3 size: 14 residues. In germline, CDR1 is SGDLS, CDR2 YYNGEE. Written as DNA, the CDR3 is TGTGCCAGCAGCGTACTCGACTCCCTAAATGAGCAGTTCTTC. This translates into CASSVLDSLNEQFF.

The chain is built from TRBV3-1 (or the pseudogene TRBV3-2) and TRBJ1-5, with 7 bases lining up with TRBD1. The germline V gene encodes CDR1 LGHDT and CDR2 YNNKEL (reference sequence). This CDR3 is built from 15 residues. J was trimmed by 6 bases and V by 4 bases; bases with no gene match: 9. CDR3 nucleotide sequence: TGTGCCAGCAGCCTACAAGGGGGCAGGGGTCAGCCCCAGCATTTT. This translates into CASSLQGGRGQPQHF.

The V call is TRBV18, the J call TRBJ2-1, with 7 bases identical to TRBD2. The CDR3 consists of 14 residues. CDR1 is KGHSH and CDR2 is LQKENI in the germline V gene. With 5 bases clipped from V and 10 bases from J, the junction kept 11 bases outside the gene matches. The DNA for the CDR3 is TGTGCCAGCTCAGCAGGATTCGCGGGAGCGGAGCAGTTCTTC. Its protein product is CASSAGFAGAEQFF.

This clone was recorded a few times. This chain links TRBV29-1 with TRBJ2-3, with D possibly being TRBD2 (7 bases). The CDR3 totals 12 residues. Trimming took 6 bases from V and 4 from J, leaving 11 bases between them. Looked up from germline, CDR1 is SQVTM and CDR2 is ANQGSEA. This chain's CDR3 is CSVRGGADTQYF. CDR3 nucleotide sequence: TGCAGCGTCCGAGGGGGGGCAGATACGCAGTATTTT.

The rearrangement joins TRBV4-3 to TRBJ2-7; D gene uncertain. With 0 bases removed from V and 7 bases from J, the gap between germline ends came to 7 bases. This CDR3 is built from 12 residues. CDR1 is LGHNA, CDR2 YSLEER, per germline. The CDR3 DNA sequence: TGCGCCAGCAGCCAAGATACGAGTGAGCAGTACTTC. Translated, it gives CASSQDTSEQYF.

V and J are TRBV7-9 and TRBJ2-7; a weak D match, TRBD2 (5 bases). Looked up from germline, CDR1 is SEHNR and CDR2 is FQNEAQ (reference sequence). The CDR3 length is 14 residues. V lost 0 bases and J 7 bases, leaving 13 bases between the germline ends. This chain's CDR3 is CASSLAGGFGEQYV. The CDR3 DNA follows: TGTGCCAGCAGCTTAGCAGGCGGGTTCGGTGAGCAGTACGTC.

This chain links TRBV12-5 with TRBJ2-3, with 9 nucleotides matching TRBD1. CDR1 is LGHNT, CDR2 FRNRAP, per germline. This CDR3 comprises 17 residues. J lost 4 bases, V lost 5 bases, and 13 bases had no gene match. As DNA, the CDR3 is TGTGCTAGTGGTCCCACGTCGGGACAGGGCTATGCAGATACGCAGTATTTT. This encodes CASGPTSGQGYADTQYF.

The V gene is TRBV7-9, the J gene TRBJ2-1; 9 nucleotides align to TRBD2. V gave up 5 bases and J gave up 1 base; unmatched junction bases: 9. Germline assignment: CDR1 SEHNR and CDR2 FQNEAQ (reference sequence). The CDR3 covers 17 residues. The CDR3, as DNA: TGTGCCAGCAGCCCTCGGACTAGCGCGGGGTCCTACAATGAGCAGTTCTTC. Encoded protein: CASSPRTSAGSYNEQFF.

The rearrangement uses TRBV11-2 and TRBJ1-2; 7 bases map to TRBD1. CDR3 length equals 18 residues. Germline CDR1 is SGHAT and CDR2 is FQNNGV. Trimming at V came to 2 bases and at J to 2 bases, leaving 14 bases not matched to a gene. The DNA for the CDR3 is TGTGCCAGCAGCTTAAGGGAGGGGGACAGTTTAAGGAACTATGGCTACACCTTC. This codes for CASSLREGDSLRNYGYTF.

This clone appeared a single time. The junction shows a germline mismatch at one end, possibly a read error. The chain uses TRBV7-9 and TRBJ1-6; 7 bases line up with TRBD1. The CDR3 runs to 14 residues. Looked up from germline, CDR1 is SEHNR and CDR2 is FQNEAQ (reference sequence). CDR3 amino acids: CASRLGTDNSPLHF. Written as DNA, the CDR3 is TGTGCCAGCAGGTTAGGGACAGATAATTCACCCCTCCACTTT.

This chain connects TRBV7-2 to TRBJ1-4, with D possibly TRBD1 on 5 matching bases. V dropped 4 bases and J dropped 7 bases, with 19 bases sitting between them. The germline gives CDR1 SGHTA, CDR2 FQGNSA. The CDR3 is 16 residues long. Here the CDR3 reads CASSSGRAGTREKLFF. The DNA of the CDR3 is TGTGCCAGCAGCTCTGGACGCGCGGGGACTCGTGAAAAACTGTTTTTT.

The chain joins TRBV15 to TRBJ2-2; possibly TRBD1 or TRBD2 for D (5 bases each). The CDR3 loop spans 13 amino acids. V dropped 2 bases and J dropped 6 bases, with 7 bases sitting between them. Germline CDR1 LNHNV, CDR2 YYDKDF (reference sequence). The DNA of the CDR3 is TGTGCCACCAGCAGAAGAGGGGCCGGGGAGCTGTTTTTT. Translation: CATSRRGAGELFF.

The chain joins TRBV6-2 or TRBV6-3 to TRBJ1-2; TRBD1 is a possible D gene (6 bases). Germline V CDR1 and CDR2: MNHEY, SVGEGT. Trimming stripped 2 bases from V and 4 bases from J, with 17 bases between. The CDR3 contains 16 residues. The CDR3 nucleotides read TGTGCCAGCAGTTACCCAAGGGGGTTCTCCTTCTATGGCTACACCTTC. Translation gives CASSYPRGFSFYGYTF.

This rearrangement joins TRBV3-1 (or the pseudogene TRBV3-2) to TRBJ1-3; no firm D call. The CDR3 sequence is 15 residues long. V was pared by 3 bases and J by 2 bases, with 11 bases between. Germline values: CDR1 LGHDT, CDR2 YNNKEL (reference sequence). In DNA form, the CDR3 reads TGTGCCAGCAGCCACACCCCCGGGGCTGGAAACACCATATATTTT. Amino acid sequence: CASSHTPGAGNTIYF.

The chain links TRBV6-5 to TRBJ2-3; 8 bases agree with TRBD2. The V gene end was trimmed by 5 bases and the J gene end by 6 bases; junction bases not matched to a gene: 7. The germline gives CDR1 MNHEY, CDR2 SVGAGI. This CDR3 is 14 amino acids long. The CDR3 bases are TGTGCCAGCAGTAGGACTAGCATACGGGATACGCAGTATTTT. This sequence encodes CASSRTSIRDTQYF.

J is TRBJ2-7 and V is TRBV11-3, with no clear D. This CDR3 region has 12 residues. V gave up 5 bases and J gave up 1 base, with 6 bases separating them. Germline loops: CDR1 SGHNT, CDR2 YENEEA. CDR3 protein: CASSLRSYEQYV. The CDR3, as DNA: TGTGCCAGCAGCCTAAGGTCCTACGAGCAGTACGTC.

This clone was observed a handful of times. This rearrangement joins TRBV6-5 to TRBJ2-2; no reliable D call. CDR1 is MNHEY, CDR2 SVGAGI, per germline. The V gene lost 6 bases and the J gene lost 0 bases, with 8 bases spanning the gap. CDR3 length equals 14 residues. The CDR3 bases are TGTGCCAGCAGGAGGACCTCGAACACCGGGGAGCTGTTTTTT. Its protein is CASRRTSNTGELFF.

CDR3 in DNA: TGTGCCAGCAGCTTAGAGCCCTCACTTAACAGGGAATGGGGCTCCTACGAGCAGTACGTC. Its translation: CASSLEPSLNREWGSYEQYV. The rearrangement joins TRBV11-3 to TRBJ2-7; weak D call: TRBD1 (6 bases). Germline lookup yields CDR1 SGHNT and CDR2 YENEEA. Trimming cost V 0 bases and J 0 bases, with 24 bases left between them. This CDR3 has 20 amino acids.

The chain has TRBV7-2 and TRBJ2-7; no reliable D call. The germline V gene has CDR1 SGHTA and CDR2 FQGNSA. This CDR3 has 13 amino acids. V dropped 5 bases and J dropped 1 base, with 9 bases sitting between them. The chain's CDR3 is CASSGPPSYEQYV. In nucleotides, the CDR3 is TGTGCCAGCAGCGGGCCCCCATCCTACGAGCAGTACGTC.

V and J are TRBV29-1 and TRBJ2-3; the match to TRBD1 covers 9 bases. CDR1 is SQVTM and CDR2 is ANQGSEA in the germline V gene. This CDR3 contains 15 residues. V dropped 6 bases and J dropped 4; count of bases not matched to a gene: 11. Here the CDR3 reads CSVRTGAFRADTQYF. The DNA for the CDR3 is TGCAGCGTGAGGACAGGGGCCTTCCGCGCAGATACGCAGTATTTT.

The chain is built from TRBV18 and TRBJ2-2, with 11 bases matching TRBD2. The CDR3 sequence is 17 residues long. Trimming removed 3 bases from V and 0 bases from J; junction bases left unmatched: 3. The germline V gene has CDR1 KGHSH and CDR2 LQKENI. Here the CDR3 reads CASSPSSGGPNTGELFF. Written as DNA, the CDR3 is TGTGCCAGCTCACCGTCTAGCGGGGGGCCGAACACCGGGGAGCTGTTTTTT.

J is TRBJ1-1 and V is TRBV6-5; TRBD1 matches at 8 bases. This CDR3 contains 13 residues. Germline loops: CDR1 MNHEY, CDR2 SVGAGI. V lost 7 bases, J lost 7 bases, and 8 bases stayed unmatched. CDR3 residues: CASIRTGLSEAFF. The CDR3 nucleotides are TGTGCCAGCATTCGGACAGGGCTAAGTGAAGCTTTCTTT.

This chain uses TRBV7-9 with TRBJ2-1; possibly TRBD1 or TRBD2 for D (5 bases each). Trimming removed 7 bases from V and 6 bases from J, with 22 bases in between. Germline assignment: CDR1 SEHNR and CDR2 FQNEAQ (reference sequence). The CDR3 consists of 16 residues. CDR3 amino acids: CASILGAAARSNEQFF. DNA for the CDR3: TGTGCCAGCATCCTTGGGGCAGCGGCCCGATCCAATGAGCAGTTCTTC.

This clone has just one count. Here the CDR3 DNA reads TGTGCCAGCAGCCAAGATGGGCCCACAGATACGCAGTATTTT. Its translation: CASSQDGPTDTQYF. V is TRBV3-1 (or the pseudogene TRBV3-2) and J is TRBJ2-3; unclear D gene. Per germline, CDR1 LGHDT and CDR2 YNNKEL (reference sequence). The V gene lost 0 bases and the J gene lost 2 bases, with 6 bases spanning the gap. The CDR3 loop spans 14 amino acids.

CDR3 in amino acids: CASSQDTSGEQFF. Here the CDR3 DNA reads TGTGCCAGCAGCCAAGATACTAGCGGCGAACAGTTCTTC. V usage is TRBV3-1 (or the pseudogene TRBV3-2) and J usage is TRBJ2-1; TRBD2 matches at 8 bases. Germline V gene data show CDR1 as LGHDT and CDR2 as YNNKEL (reference sequence). The V and J ends lost 0 bases and 13 bases, in that order; junction bases with no gene match: 5. The CDR3 length is 13 residues.

The rearrangement joins TRBV6-6 to TRBJ2-5, with 7 bases matching TRBD2. This CDR3 is 14 amino acids long. Trimming at V came to 5 bases and at J to 3 bases, leaving 6 bases not matched to a gene. Germline V gives CDR1 MNHNY, CDR2 SVGAGI (reference sequence). CDR3 amino acids: CASSERSGEETQYF. For the CDR3, the DNA is TGTGCCAGCAGTGAGAGAAGCGGGGAAGAGACCCAGTACTTC.

This chain links TRBV4-3 with TRBJ1-1, with 8 bases identical to TRBD1. Germline assignment: CDR1 LGHNA and CDR2 YSLEER. The CDR3 loop spans 19 amino acids. Trimming removed 0 bases from V and 4 bases from J; junction bases left unmatched: 16. CDR3 nucleotide sequence: TGCGCCAGCAGCCAAGATACAGTCGTCCCCGGGACAGGAAGCACTGAAGCTTTCTTT. It yields the protein CASSQDTVVPGTGSTEAFF.

The chain combines TRBV3-1 (or the pseudogene TRBV3-2) with TRBJ1-2, with unresolved D. The CDR3 has 12 residues. The germline gives CDR1 LGHDT, CDR2 YNNKEL (reference sequence). The V end lost 2 bases, the J end lost 4 bases, and 5 bases lay between the germline ends. The CDR3, as DNA: TGTGCCAGCAGCCAACTTGGCTATGGCTACACCTTC. Encoded protein: CASSQLGYGYTF.

This clone was picked up one time. The chain employs TRBV6-5 and TRBJ1-1, with 7 bases fitting TRBD1. V was pared by 6 bases and J by 11 bases, with 6 bases of the junction left unmatched. CDR3 length: 11 residues. Germline loops: CDR1 MNHEY, CDR2 SVGAGI. The CDR3 region has the DNA TGTGCCAGCAGCAGACAGGGTATGGCTTTCTTT. This translates into CASSRQGMAFF.